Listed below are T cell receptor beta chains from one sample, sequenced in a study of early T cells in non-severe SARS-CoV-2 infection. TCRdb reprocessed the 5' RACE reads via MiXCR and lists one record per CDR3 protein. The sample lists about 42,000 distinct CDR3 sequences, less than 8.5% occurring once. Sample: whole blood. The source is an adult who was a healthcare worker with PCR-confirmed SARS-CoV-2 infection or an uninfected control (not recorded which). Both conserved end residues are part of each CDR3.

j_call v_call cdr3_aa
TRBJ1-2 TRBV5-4 CASSVDRGLGGYTF
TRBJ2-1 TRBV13 CASSLRAPHNEQFF
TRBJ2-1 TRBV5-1 CASSQEKPNEQFF
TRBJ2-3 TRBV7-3 CASSLTARTSGAADTQYF
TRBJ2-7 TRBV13 CASSPGLGREQYF
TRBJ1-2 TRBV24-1 CATSEPGPKPNYGYTF
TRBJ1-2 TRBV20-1 CSASQPGARGYTF
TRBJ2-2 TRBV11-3 CASRSGTGVTGELFF
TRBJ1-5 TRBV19 CASSAIQGRVNQPQHF
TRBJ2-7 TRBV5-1 CASSLKESYEQYF
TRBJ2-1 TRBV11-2 CASSLDLANEQFF
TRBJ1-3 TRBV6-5 CASSYGGLSGSGNTIYF
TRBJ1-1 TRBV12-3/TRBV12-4 CASSPGTEAFF
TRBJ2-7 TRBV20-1 CSAQGLAGGRLGNEQYF
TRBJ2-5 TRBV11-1 CASSGASQYF
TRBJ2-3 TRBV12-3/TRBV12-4 CASSLIPDTQYF
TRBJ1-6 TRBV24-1 CATSDPGQDRNSPLHF
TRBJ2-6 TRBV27 CATDGRTGANVLTF
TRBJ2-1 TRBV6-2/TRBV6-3 CASSYDRGYNEQFF
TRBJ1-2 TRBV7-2 CASSPGRTGIGYTF
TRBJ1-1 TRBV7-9 CASSFSSGGEAFF
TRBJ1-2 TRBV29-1 CSVRPTEAYGYTF
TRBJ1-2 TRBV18 CASSLSYGYTF
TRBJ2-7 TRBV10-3 CAIRSGLAGPSYEQYF
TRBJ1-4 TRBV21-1 CAAEGNRATSSEKLFF
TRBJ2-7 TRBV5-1 CASSLDPAGREQYF
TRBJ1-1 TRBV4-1 CASSQDRTGRTGGEMNTEAFF
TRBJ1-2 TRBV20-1 CSARYRGDYGYTF
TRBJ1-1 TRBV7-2 CASSLRTNTEAFF
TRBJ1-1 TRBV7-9 CASSPRQGQATEAFF
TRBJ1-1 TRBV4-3 CASSQVLGENTEAFF
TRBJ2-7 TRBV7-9 CASSSTGTGVYEQYF
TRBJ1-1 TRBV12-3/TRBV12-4 CASTTPGQYTEAFF
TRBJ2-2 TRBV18 CASSPRSTGELFF
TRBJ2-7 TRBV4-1 CASSQESEQYF
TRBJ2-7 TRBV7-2 CASSSTGGLLDQYF
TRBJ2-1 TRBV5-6 CASSSDRGETYNEQFF
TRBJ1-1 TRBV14 CASSQVGGLVITEAFF
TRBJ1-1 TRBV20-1 CSARLLGQNTEAFF
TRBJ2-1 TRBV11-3 CASEGTGNNEQFF
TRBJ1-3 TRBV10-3 CAIMEGVSGNTIYF
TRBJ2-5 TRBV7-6 CASSSARLGRETQYF
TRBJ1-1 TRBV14 CASSSRGYTEAFF
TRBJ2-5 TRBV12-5 CASGAPGQGGETQYF
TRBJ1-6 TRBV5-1 CASTGGGSPLHF
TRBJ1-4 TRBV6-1 CASRAWSATNEKLFF
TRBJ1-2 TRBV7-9 CASSSGSKYGYTF
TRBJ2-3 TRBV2 CASSPDRASTDTQYF
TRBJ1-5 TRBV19 CASSIRLYSNQPQHF
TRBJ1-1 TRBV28 CASNRGITEAFF